Below are 30 T cell receptor beta chains sequenced from a single sample in a study of CD8+CD57+ T cells in acquired aplastic anemia. Both TCR beta VDJ combination and CDR3 sequence profiling were carried out. Genomic DNA was the template for this profiling. TCRdb recomputed calls from the reads with MiXCR, one row per CDR3 protein. Altogether roughly 250,000 distinct CDR3 sequences are present, 65% to 90% being singletons, with the ten largest covering about 41%. Patients who underwent sequencing had shown CD8+CD57+ cell expansion by flow cytometry. The sequenced material came from sorted CD4+, CD8+, or CD8+CD57+ T cells (not recorded which) from PBMCs. The receptors derive from a human donor with aplastic anemia.

Only a few counts were recorded for this clonotype. The V and J genes are TRBV24-1 and TRBJ1-1; D is unresolved. CDR1 is KGHDR, CDR2 SFDVKD, per germline. CDR3 length: 12 residues. Trimming removed 4 bases from V and 0 bases from J, with 2 bases in between. CDR3 residues: CATSDLNTEAFF. The CDR3, as DNA: TGTGCCACCAGTGACTTGAACACTGAAGCTTTCTTT.

The chain couples TRBV15 to TRBJ2-7; D is unclear. Germline V gene sequence: CDR1 LNHNV, CDR2 YYDKDF (reference sequence). The V gene lost 6 bases and the J gene lost 9 bases, with 21 bases spanning the gap. The CDR3 totals 14 residues. CDR3 protein: CATSCVPSNDAQYF. The CDR3, as DNA: TGTGCCACCAGTTGCGTGCCGAGTAACGACGCGCAGTACTTC.

In regard to this clonotype: Likely a read error: the CDR3 ends without its conserved phenylalanine or tryptophan. No DNA is shown, since the ends of the CDR3 on it are uncertain; the CDR3 is the one TCRdb lists. The V gene is TRBV2, the J gene TRBJ2-3. Germline values: CDR1 SNHLY, CDR2 FYNNEI. A total of 13 residues make up the CDR3, ends included. CDR3 in amino acids: CASSDAGRDPPQY.

Points on this clonotype: The missing conserved phenylalanine or tryptophan at the end of this CDR3 makes a read error likely. The DNA is left out, because the CDR3 cannot be placed on it with certainty; the CDR3 is given as TCRdb lists it. The chain uses TRBV2 and TRBJ2-1; the table calls TRBD1, which could not be checked here. Germline V gene sequence: CDR1 SNHLY, CDR2 FYNNEI. The CDR3 is 16 residues long, ends included. The CDR3 sequence: CASGDGGTNTQDFGPG.

For this clonotype: Likely a read error: the CDR3 ends without its conserved phenylalanine or tryptophan. The chain is built from TRBV10-3 and TRBJ2-7; D might be TRBD2 (6 bases). Trimming pared 10 bases from V and 0 bases from J, leaving 16 bases between. CDR3 size: 14 residues. In germline, CDR1 is ENHRY, CDR2 SYGVKD. The CDR3 DNA reads as TGTGCCAGCAGGACTACGGGCAACTCCTACGAGCAGTACGCC. It codes for CASRTTGNSYEQYA.

In regard to this clonotype: One junction end disagrees with the germline gene, perhaps due to a read error. The J gene is TRBJ2-3, the V gene TRBV7-2; 8 bases align to TRBD2. CDR1 and CDR2 from the germline V gene are SGHTA and FQGNSA. The CDR3 totals 14 residues. This CDR3 is CASRSGGGPNTQQF. The CDR3 coding sequence is TGTGCCAGTAGATCCGGGGGGGGTCCCAATACGCAGCAGTTT. Supplemented by reference TRBV7-2 and TRBJ2-3, the full variable domain reads GAGVSQSPSNKVTEKGKDVELRCDPISGHTALYWYRQSLGQGLEFLIYFQGNSAPDKSGLPSDRFSAERTGGSVSTLTIQRTQQEDSAVYLCASRSGGGPNTQQFGPGTRLTVL.

The V call is TRBV9, the J call TRBJ2-3, with TRBD2 matching over 7 bases. This CDR3 comprises 14 residues. The V gene's germline CDR1 is SGDLS and CDR2 YYNGEE. CDR3 nucleotide sequence: TGTGCGAAGGCTTTAGGGGAGGGGCTTTCTTTGCACTATTTT. Amino acid sequence: CAKALGEGLSLHYF.

Concerning this clonotype: The junction departs from germline at one end; a sequencing error may be responsible. The rearrangement links TRBV7-2 to TRBJ1-1; D remains unclear. Germline-derived CDR1 and CDR2 are SGHTA and FQGNSA. This CDR3 comprises 13 residues. Written as DNA, the CDR3 is TGTGCCAGCAGCTTAGGGTGGGCTCCCGAAACTCTGTTT. Its protein is CASSLGWAPETLF.

In this sample, this clonotype turned up once. The chain combines TRBV7-9 with TRBJ2-7, with a possible D match to TRBD2 (6 bases). The germline V gene has CDR1 SEHNR and CDR2 FQNEAQ (reference sequence). V gave up 4 bases and J gave up 1 base, with 14 bases separating them. This CDR3 is built from 15 residues. DNA for the CDR3: TGTGCCAGCAGCTCCCCCCGGGCGGGATCCTACGAGCAGTACTTC. Translated, it gives CASSSPRAGSYEQYF.

As to this clonotype: No conserved phenylalanine or tryptophan is present at the end of the CDR3, so a read error is the likely explanation. Because the CDR3's place on the DNA is in doubt, the DNA is left out and the CDR3 is given as listed by TCRdb. This chain uses TRBV19 with TRBJ1-6. Germline CDR1 LNHDA, CDR2 SQIVND (reference sequence). Counting both end residues, the CDR3 totals 16 amino acids. The CDR3 loop is CASSIASAAYNAQLYV.

This clonotype appeared a few times. Here the CDR3 DNA reads TGTGCCAGTAGTGAGGGACAGCATAGCAATCAGCCCCAGCATTTT. Translating it yields CASSEGQHSNQPQHF. The chain combines TRBV19 with TRBJ1-5; 7 positions match TRBD1. CDR1 is LNHDA, CDR2 SQIVND, per germline (reference sequence). With 5 bases clipped from V and 0 bases from J, the junction kept 4 bases outside the gene matches. The CDR3 length is 15 residues.

As for this clonotype: Because the CDR3's place on the DNA is in doubt, the DNA is left out and the CDR3 is given as listed by TCRdb. This chain links TRBV7-2 with TRBJ2-7; no DNA check was done on the table's D call, TRBD2. The CDR3 has 18 residues if both end residues are counted. Germline V gene data show CDR1 as SGHTA and CDR2 as FQGNSA. The CDR3 spells CASSLDPSGTLVETQYFV.

V gene TRBV7-3 combines with J gene TRBJ1-6; D is perhaps TRBD1 (5 bases). The CDR3 length is 16 residues. The V end lost 4 bases, the J end lost 15 bases, and 25 bases lay between the germline ends. CDR1 is SGHTA and CDR2 is FQGTGA in the germline V gene. The CDR3 sequence is CASSSGGTWGKTYLHF. Here the CDR3 DNA reads TGTGCCAGCAGCTCTGGCGGGACCTGGGGTAAGACCTACCTCCACTTT.

The rearrangement links TRBV15 to TRBJ2-7; tentatively, D is TRBD1 (6 bases). This CDR3 has 13 amino acids. The V end lost 2 bases, the J end lost 6 bases, and 11 bases lay between the germline ends. The germline V gene has CDR1 LNHNV and CDR2 YYDKDF (reference sequence). The CDR3 spells CATSRQQGGEQYF. CDR3 DNA sequence: TGTGCCACCAGCAGACAACAGGGTGGCGAGCAGTACTTC.

This clonotype has more than one count but fewer than ten. The chain joins TRBV5-4 to TRBJ2-1, with TRBD2 matching 7 bases. V was pared by 2 bases and J by 8 bases, with 13 bases of the junction left unmatched. Germline V gene sequence: CDR1 SGHNT, CDR2 YYREEE (reference sequence). This CDR3 is built from 16 residues. The CDR3 DNA reads as TGTGCCAGCAGCTTTACTAGCGCAATGGGGAGCGATGAGCAGTTCTTC. This translates into CASSFTSAMGSDEQFF.

As regards this clonotype: As the CDR3 is not closed by the conserved phenylalanine or tryptophan, this likely results from a read error. It is unclear where the CDR3 begins or ends on the DNA, so no DNA is shown, and the CDR3 is as TCRdb lists it. The chain uses TRBV2 and TRBJ2-3; the table's D call of TRBD2 was not tested on the DNA. The CDR3 comprises 14 residues, both ends counted. Germline V CDR1 and CDR2: SNHLY, FYNNEI. The chain's CDR3 is CASSLAGGPDTQYT.

Points on this clonotype: The junction differs from germline at one of its ends, possibly a read error. The chain has TRBV7-8 and TRBJ2-6; a weak D match, TRBD1 (6 bases). Germline CDR1 is SGHVS and CDR2 is FQNEAQ. The CDR3 totals 16 residues. As DNA, the CDR3 is TGTGCCAGCAGCTTAGCGAGGGGCCCAGGGGCCAAGGTCCTGACTTTC. It is translated as CASSLARGPGAKVLTF.

In its sample, this clonotype was seen a few times. The chain uses TRBV2 and TRBJ2-2; D may be TRBD2 (7 bases). V was cut by 7 bases and J by 3 bases, with 15 bases left in between. There are 15 residues in the CDR3. Germline V gene lookup returns CDR1 SNHLY and CDR2 FYNNEI. Written as DNA, the CDR3 is TGTGCCAGCAAAAGGGGGGGTGTGGACACCGGGGAGCTGTTTTTT. Amino acids: CASKRGGVDTGELFF.

The J gene is TRBJ2-5, the V gene TRBV7-2; D call uncertain. The end of the DNA is better explained by TRBJ2-1, so the J call may be wrong. The CDR3 totals 14 residues. Germline V CDR1 and CDR2: SGHTA, FQGNSA. The CDR3, as DNA: TGTGCCAGCAGCTTAGGCCTCTCCTACAATGCCCAGTTCTTC. Translation gives CASSLGLSYNAQFF.

On this clonotype: This is likely a read error, given that the CDR3 carries no conserved phenylalanine or tryptophan at its end. The DNA is omitted, as the CDR3 cannot be located on it reliably, and the CDR3 follows TCRdb's listing. CDR3 amino acids: CASSVALKRAHLR. The chain couples TRBV7-9 to TRBJ2-3; whether TRBD2, the table's D call, matches the DNA was not checked. The CDR3 has 13 residues if both end residues are counted. Germline values: CDR1 SEHNR, CDR2 FQNEAQ (reference sequence).

This sequence joins TRBV27 and TRBJ2-3, with D possibly TRBD1 on 5 matching bases. The CDR3 length is 16 residues. Trimming stripped 7 bases from V and 3 bases from J, with 20 bases between. The germline V gene has CDR1 MNHEY and CDR2 SMNVEV (reference sequence). In DNA, the CDR3 is TGTGCCAGCACCCCAGTAGGGGTTGGGTCTACAGATACGCAGTATTTT. Translating gives CASTPVGVGSTDTQYF.

A note on this clonotype: The junction does not match germline at one end; this may be a read error. This chain connects TRBV7-3 to TRBJ1-4; possibly TRBD1 for D (5 bases). Germline CDR1 and CDR2: SGHTA and FQGTGA. The CDR3 consists of 17 residues. The CDR3 protein is CASSQWGGNGQDEKLFF. CDR3 nucleotide sequence: TGTGCCAGCAGCCAGTGGGGCGGAAACGGTCAGGATGAGAAACTGTTTTTT. Using reference TRBV7-3 and TRBJ1-4 for the parts outside the CDR3, the full variable domain is GAGVSQTPSNKVTEKGKYVELRCDPISGHTALYWYRQSLGQGPEFLIYFQGTGAADDSGLPNDRFFAVRPEGSVSTLKIQRTERGDSAVYLCASSQWGGNGQDEKLFFGSGTQLSVL.

This chain links TRBV7-8 with TRBJ2-6; a weak D match, TRBD1 (7 bases). The CDR3 extends over 16 amino acids. CDR1 is SGHVS and CDR2 is FQNEAQ in the germline V gene. V lost 0 bases and J lost 14, with 20 bases in between. CDR3 DNA: TGTGCCAGCAGCTTAGCGCCAGGCGGGACAGCCCTTTTCCTGACTTTC. Translated, it gives CASSLAPGGTALFLTF.

This clonotype came up a few times. The chain recombines TRBV15 with TRBJ2-3; TRBD1 is a possible D gene (6 bases). CDR1 is LNHNV, CDR2 YYDKDF, per germline (reference sequence). V gave up 5 bases and J gave up 5 bases, with 14 bases separating them. CDR3 length equals 14 residues. CDR3 DNA: TGTGCCACCAGCGGGGGCGGCGGCCAAGATACGCAGTATTTT. It is translated as CATSGGGGQDTQYF.

This sequence joins TRBV7-9 and TRBJ1-1, with D unclear. This CDR3 is built from 15 residues. Looked up from germline, CDR1 is SEHNR and CDR2 is FQNEAQ (reference sequence). V was trimmed by 1 base and J by 2 bases, leaving 11 bases between them. In DNA form, the CDR3 reads TGTGCCAGCAGCTTAGATATGACAACCAACACTGAAGCTTTCTTT. The encoded protein is CASSLDMTTNTEAFF.

The chain uses TRBV9 and TRBJ2-5, with 7 bases lining up with TRBD1. Germline values: CDR1 SGDLS, CDR2 YYNGEE. CDR3 length: 15 residues. V gave up 4 bases and J gave up 12 bases; unmatched junction bases: 18. The CDR3 here is CASSSVVGGLTDKYF. The CDR3 bases are TGTGCCAGCAGCTCTGTGGTAGGGGGCCTCACAGATAAGTACTTC.

On this clonotype: Since a much larger clone is just one base distant, this may be a read error. This chain uses TRBV5-6 with TRBJ2-3; TRBD2 might be the D (6 bases). Germline V CDR1 and CDR2: SGHDT, YYEEEE. There are 13 residues in the CDR3. This CDR3 reads CASGFGEADTQYF. DNA for the CDR3: TGTGCCAGCGGCTTCGGGGAGGCAGATACGCAGTATTTT.

With regard to this clonotype: The junction and the germline gene differ at one end; a read error may be behind it. V gene TRBV11-3 combines with J gene TRBJ1-5; no definite D call. Germline lookup yields CDR1 SGHNT and CDR2 YENEEA. The CDR3 is made up of 14 amino acids. Written as DNA, the CDR3 is TGTGCCAGCAGCGTAGATCTTAGAGATCAGCCCCAGCATTTT. This codes for CASSVDLRDQPQHF.

The chain joins TRBV9 to TRBJ2-5; D is unclear. Germline loops: CDR1 SGDLS, CDR2 YYNGEE. Trimming left V 3 bases short and J 12 bases short, with 21 bases between. The CDR3 extends over 14 amino acids. The DNA for the CDR3 is TGTGCCAGCAGCGGAGGCGGAGAGAGCACGGCTAAGTACTTC. The encoded protein is CASSGGGESTAKYF.

About this clonotype: This CDR3 fails to terminate in the conserved phenylalanine or tryptophan, so it likely reflects a read error. The limits of the CDR3 on the DNA are not certain, so only TCRdb's listed CDR3 is given. The chain has TRBV7-7 and TRBJ2-3; the listed D gene, TRBD1, was not tested against the DNA. Germline values: CDR1 SSHAT, CDR2 FNYEAQ (reference sequence). The CDR3 is 13 residues long, ends included. The CDR3 spells CAPGVGGSAMKYS.